The clone carrying this T cell receptor beta chain was observed a few times. Antigen: not known. CDR3 length: 16 residues. Germline lookup yields CDR1 SGHTA and CDR2 FQGNSA. Between the trimmed V and J ends, which lost 2 bases and 5 bases, there was a span of 18 bases. The sample comes from a study of T cells after yellow fever vaccination. Study results and caveats: Post-booster samples contained most primary-vaccination clones (more than 95% CD4, around 89% CD8). Some clonotypes were seen in both the CD4 and the CD8 compartments. These made up a small share and likely arose from convergent recombination. A weaker secondary response peaked on day 5, the primary on day 15.

TCRdb reprocessed the 5' RACE reads with MiXCR, giving one entry per CDR3 protein. The sample has around 300,000 distinct CDR3 sequences, 10% to 15% seen once. This receptor was identified in a man in his thirties or forties who received the YFV17D yellow fever vaccine. Sequenced material: CD4+ T cells sorted from PBMCs, taken 45 days after the yellow fever booster vaccination. The chain recombines TRBV7-2 with TRBJ2-5, with D possibly being TRBD2 (6 bases). CDR3 residues: CASSLMPSVREETQYF. In DNA, the CDR3 is TGTGCCAGCAGCTTAATGCCTAGCGTCAGAGAGGAGACCCAGTACTTC.